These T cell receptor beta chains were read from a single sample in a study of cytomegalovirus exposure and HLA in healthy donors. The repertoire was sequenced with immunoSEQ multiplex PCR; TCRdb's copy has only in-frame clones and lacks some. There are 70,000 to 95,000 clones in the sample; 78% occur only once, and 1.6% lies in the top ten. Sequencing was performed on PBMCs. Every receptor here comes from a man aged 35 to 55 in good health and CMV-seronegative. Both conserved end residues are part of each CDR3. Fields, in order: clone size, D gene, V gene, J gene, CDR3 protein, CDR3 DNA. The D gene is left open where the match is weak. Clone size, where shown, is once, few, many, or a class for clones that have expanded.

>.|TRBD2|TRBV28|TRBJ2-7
CASSWASGIGEQYF
TGTGCCAGCAGTTGGGCTAGCGGAATCGGCGAGCAGTACTTC
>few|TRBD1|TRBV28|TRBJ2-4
CASSRTGVNSQYF
TGTGCCAGCAGTCGGACAGGGGTAAACAGTCAGTACTTC
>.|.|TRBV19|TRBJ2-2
CASSRVFFGSRTGELFF
TGTGCCAGTAGTAGGGTTTTTTTCGGGAGCCGCACCGGGGAGCTGTTTTTT
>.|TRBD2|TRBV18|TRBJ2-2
CASSPAGGRSTGELFF
TGTGCCAGCTCACCAGCGGGAGGGCGTAGCACCGGGGAGCTGTTTTTT
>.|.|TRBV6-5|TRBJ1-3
CASSYSSTGNTIYF
TGTGCCAGCAGTTACTCGAGTACGGGAAACACCATATATTTT
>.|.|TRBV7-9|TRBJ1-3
CSSSLGRQPLSGNTIYF
TGTTCCAGCAGCCTAGGGAGACAGCCCCTATCTGGAAACACCATATATTTT
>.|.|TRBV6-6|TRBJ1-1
CASSSPTGTTEAFF
TGTGCCAGCAGTAGCCCGACAGGAACCACTGAAGCTTTCTTT
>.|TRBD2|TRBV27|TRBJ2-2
CASTPRGGGTGELFF
TGTGCCAGCACCCCCCGGGGGGGTGGTACCGGGGAGCTGTTTTTT
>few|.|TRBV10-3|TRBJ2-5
CATRGTGDWAQYF
TGTGCCACCCGCGGGACGGGGGATTGGGCCCAGTACTTC
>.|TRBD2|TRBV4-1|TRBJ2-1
CASSHRSSGGRSTYNEQFF
TGCGCCAGCAGCCACCGGAGCTCGGGCGGGAGGTCAACCTACAATGAGCAGTTCTTC
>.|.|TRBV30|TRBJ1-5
CAWSGQSNQPQHF
TGTGCCTGGAGTGGACAGTCCAATCAGCCCCAGCATTTT
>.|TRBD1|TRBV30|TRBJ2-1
CAWSTTGVSQFF
TGTGCCTGGAGCACAACAGGGGTTTCACAGTTCTTC
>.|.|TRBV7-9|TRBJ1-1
CASSFQGGTEAFF
TGTGCCAGCAGCTTTCAGGGCGGCACTGAAGCTTTCTTT
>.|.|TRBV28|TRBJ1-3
CASSLGQWNTIYF
TGTGCCAGCAGTTTGGGGCAGTGGAACACCATATATTTT
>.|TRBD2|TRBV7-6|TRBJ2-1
CASSLVAYSGGNEQFF
TGTGCCAGCAGCTTAGTCGCTTACTCGGGAGGCAATGAGCAGTTCTTC
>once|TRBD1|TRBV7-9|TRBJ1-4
CASSTGQGHEKLFF
TGTGCCAGCAGCACGGGACAGGGCCACGAAAAACTGTTTTTT
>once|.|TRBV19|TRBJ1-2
CASSGGGKRGYTF
TGTGCCAGTAGTGGAGGCGGCAAACGGGGCTACACCTTC
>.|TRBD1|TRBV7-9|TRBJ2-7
CAVFSQRSWDRVDYEQYF
TGTGCCGTTTTCTCCCAGCGTTCATGGGACAGGGTTGACTACGAGCAGTACTTC
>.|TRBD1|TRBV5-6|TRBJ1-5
CASSLRATGRSNQPQHF
TGTGCCAGCAGCCTTCGAGCGACAGGGAGAAGCAATCAGCCCCAGCATTTT
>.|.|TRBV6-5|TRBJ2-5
CASNPGSAKEETQYF
TGTGCCAGCAATCCCGGCAGCGCAAAAGAAGAGACCCAGTACTTC
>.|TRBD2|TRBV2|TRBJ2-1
CATQGLADINEQFF
TGTGCCACCCAGGGACTAGCGGACATCAATGAGCAGTTCTTC
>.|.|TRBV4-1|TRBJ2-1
CASSLASGNEQFF
TGCGCCAGCAGCCTAGCCAGCGGCAATGAGCAGTTCTTC
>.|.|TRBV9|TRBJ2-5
CASSVSGAQGTQYF
TGTGCCAGCAGCGTATCTGGGGCTCAGGGGACCCAGTACTTC
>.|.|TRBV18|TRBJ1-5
CASSPFTQANQPQHF
TGTGCCAGCTCACCATTCACACAGGCTAATCAGCCCCAGCATTTT
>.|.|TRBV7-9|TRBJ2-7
CASSSMRLAYEQYF
TGTGCCAGCAGCTCAATGCGACTAGCCTACGAGCAGTACTTC
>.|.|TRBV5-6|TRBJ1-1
CASSLGQFMANTEAFF
TGTGCCAGCAGCTTGGGCCAGTTCATGGCGAACACTGAAGCTTTCTTT
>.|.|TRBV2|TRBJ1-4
CATGAGSANEKLFF
TGTGCCACTGGAGCGGGGTCGGCTAATGAAAAACTGTTTTTT
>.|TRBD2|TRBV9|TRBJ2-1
CASSETSASYNEQFF
TGTGCCAGCAGCGAGACTAGCGCCTCCTACAATGAGCAGTTCTTC
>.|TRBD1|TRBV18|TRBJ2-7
CASSPQGALREQYF
TGTGCCAGCTCACCACAGGGGGCTCTGAGAGAGCAGTACTTC
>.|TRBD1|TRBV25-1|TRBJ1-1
CASSTGDRNTEAFF
TGTGCCAGCTCGACAGGGGATCGGAACACTGAAGCTTTCTTT
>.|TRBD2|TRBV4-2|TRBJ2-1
CASSQGPGLAGNEQFF
TGTGCCAGCAGCCAAGGGCCGGGACTAGCGGGGAATGAGCAGTTCTTC
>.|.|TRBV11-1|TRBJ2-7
CASSLVSSSYEQYF
TGTGCCAGCAGCTTAGTATCCAGCTCCTACGAGCAGTACTTC
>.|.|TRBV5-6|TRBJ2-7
CASSLGGQSTYEQYF
TGTGCCAGCAGCTTGGGAGGACAGAGCACCTACGAGCAGTACTTC
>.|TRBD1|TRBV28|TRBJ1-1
CASSPSPGTGGGAFF
TGTGCCAGCAGCCCTAGTCCCGGGACAGGGGGGGGAGCTTTCTTT
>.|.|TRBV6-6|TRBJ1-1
CASSYPGQTGEAFF
TGTGCCAGCAGTTATCCTGGACAGACCGGTGAAGCTTTCTTT
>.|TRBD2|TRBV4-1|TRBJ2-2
CASTRLAEQTGELFF
TGCGCCAGCACCAGACTAGCGGAGCAAACCGGGGAGCTGTTTTTT
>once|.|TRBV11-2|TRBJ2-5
CASSFLIGGETQYF
TGTGCCAGCAGCTTCCTAATTGGCGGAGAGACCCAGTACTTC
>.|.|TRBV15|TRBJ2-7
CATSRRLGSRSYEQYF
TGTGCCACCAGCAGGAGGTTGGGTAGTCGCTCCTACGAGCAGTACTTC
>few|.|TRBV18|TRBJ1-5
CASSPPSGNQPQHF
TGTGCCAGCTCACCACCGTCGGGGAATCAGCCCCAGCATTTT
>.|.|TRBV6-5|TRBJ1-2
CASSYSYQGDLYGYTF
TGTGCCAGCAGTTACTCGTACCAAGGAGACCTCTATGGCTACACCTTC
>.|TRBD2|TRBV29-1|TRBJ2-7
CSVTLAGVDYEQYF
TGCAGCGTGACTTTAGCGGGGGTTGATTACGAGCAGTACTTC
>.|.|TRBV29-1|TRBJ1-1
CSVALSEAFF
TGCAGCGTCGCGTTATCTGAAGCTTTCTTT
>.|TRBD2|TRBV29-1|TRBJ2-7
CSVESGLAGGYEQYF
TGCAGCGTTGAATCGGGACTAGCGGGAGGCTACGAGCAGTACTTC
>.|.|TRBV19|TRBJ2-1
CASRGGGGNEQFF
TGTGCCAGTCGCGGAGGGGGGGGCAATGAGCAGTTCTTC
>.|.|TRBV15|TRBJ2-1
CATSSPAKRDEQFF
TGTGCCACCAGCAGTCCTGCCAAGAGGGATGAGCAGTTCTTC
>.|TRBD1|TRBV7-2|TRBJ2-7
CASSLPGQGVYEQYF
TGTGCCAGCAGCTTGCCGGGACAGGGTGTCTACGAGCAGTACTTC
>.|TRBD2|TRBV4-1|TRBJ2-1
CASSQGGRLAGTMEQFF
TGCGCCAGCAGCCAAGGCGGTAGACTAGCGGGAACAATGGAGCAGTTCTTC
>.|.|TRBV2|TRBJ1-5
CASQDSHSNQPQHF
TGTGCCAGTCAGGACAGTCATAGCAATCAGCCCCAGCATTTT
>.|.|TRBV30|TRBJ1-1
CAWTPQVNTEAFF
TGTGCCTGGACCCCACAGGTGAACACTGAAGCTTTCTTT
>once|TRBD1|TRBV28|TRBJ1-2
CASSLEQGHTYGYTF
TGTGCCAGCAGCCTCGAACAGGGGCACACCTATGGCTACACCTTC
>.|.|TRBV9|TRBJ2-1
CASSVGESSYNEQFF
TGTGCCAGCAGCGTAGGAGAGAGCTCCTACAATGAGCAGTTCTTC
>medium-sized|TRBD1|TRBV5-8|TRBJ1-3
CASRPRGPGNTIYF
TGTGCCAGCAGGCCAAGGGGGCCTGGAAACACCATATATTTT
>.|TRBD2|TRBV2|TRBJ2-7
CASVLGGEQYF
TGTGCCAGCGTCCTGGGAGGGGAGCAGTACTTC
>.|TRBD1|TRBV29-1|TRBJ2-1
CSVGQGNNEQFF
TGCAGCGTTGGACAGGGGAACAATGAGCAGTTCTTC
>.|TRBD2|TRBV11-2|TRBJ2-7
CASSSRSGSSYEQYF
TGTGCCAGCAGCTCGCGAAGCGGGAGCTCCTACGAGCAGTACTTC
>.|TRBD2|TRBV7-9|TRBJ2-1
CASSLAGGRAFNEQFF
TGTGCCAGCAGCTTAGCGGGCGGGAGGGCCTTCAATGAGCAGTTCTTC
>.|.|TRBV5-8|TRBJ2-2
CASSPTLWTPWGTGELFF
TGTGCCAGCAGCCCTACTCTTTGGACACCCTGGGGTACCGGGGAGCTGTTTTTT